This TCR beta chain was sequenced for a study of cytomegalovirus exposure and HLA in healthy donors. Germline CDR1 and CDR2: MNHNS and SASEGT. CDR3 size: 15 residues. Trimming took off 4 bases at V and 4 bases at J, with 14 bases between the two ends. PCR employed 60 Vbeta and 13 Jbeta primers. Clones were sequenced by immunoSEQ multiplex PCR, and TCRdb holds only the in-frame ones, with some missing. The sample carries approximately 38,000 clones, 55% to 75% recorded once. This sequence joins TRBV6-1 and TRBJ1-3; D remains ambiguous. The specimen sequenced was PBMCs. The TCR originated in a man over 45 in good health and CMV-seropositive. Written as DNA, the CDR3 is TGTGCCAGCAGTGCTAAGGCCGGGGTAGGAAACACCATATATTTT. This codes for CASSAKAGVGNTIYF.